The 8 T cell receptor beta chains in this list originate from one sample, sequenced in a study of blood T cell repertoires in COVID-19. Only in-frame clones appear in the TCRdb table, and some are missing; sequencing was by immunoSEQ multiplex PCR. This table holds under 200,000 clones, approximately 84% found once. Sequenced material: peripheral blood. The receptors shown here come from a man in his forties who had recovered from COVID-19.

The rearrangement uses TRBV9 and TRBJ1-1; TRBD1 matches 7 bases. This CDR3 spans 15 amino acids. CDR1 and CDR2 (germline): SGDLS, YYNGEE. J gave up 1 base and V 3 bases, and 6 bases lay outside the gene matches. In DNA form, the CDR3 reads TGTGCCAGCAGCGCCTCGGGACAGCCGAACACTGAAGCTTTCTTT. Its translation: CASSASGQPNTEAFF.

The J gene is TRBJ1-6, the V gene TRBV30, with TRBD1 matching over 7 bases. The CDR3 contains 13 residues. The J segment lost 4 bases and the V segment lost 4 bases, leaving 1 base of the junction unmatched. Germline V gene sequence: CDR1 GTSNPN, CDR2 SVGIG (reference sequence). CDR3 residues: CAWKGQYNSPLHF. CDR3 coding DNA: TGTGCCTGGAAGGGACAGTATAATTCACCCCTCCACTTT.

This clone was picked up many times. Other DNA sequences in this sample translate to the same CDR3. This sequence joins TRBV7-3 and TRBJ1-2, with 9 bases aligning to TRBD1. The CDR3 is 14 amino acids. Trimming at V came to 1 base and at J to 7 bases, leaving 4 bases not matched to a gene. Germline CDR1 reads SGHTA; CDR2 reads FQGTGA. The CDR3 loop is CASSLRGQGSGYTF. The CDR3 DNA follows: TGTGCCAGCAGCTTAAGGGGACAGGGAAGTGGCTACACCTTC.

This clone was counted ten times or more. The chain combines TRBV4-1 with TRBJ1-3; unclear D gene. The germline V and J ends were trimmed by 0 bases and 2 bases, with 11 bases remaining between them. The CDR3 covers 16 residues. The germline V gene encodes CDR1 MGHRA and CDR2 YSYEKL. CDR3 loop: CASSQDGVGPGNTIYF. As DNA, the CDR3 is TGCGCCAGCAGCCAAGACGGGGTAGGGCCTGGAAACACCATATATTTT.

This rearrangement joins TRBV14 to TRBJ2-7; 11 bases line up with TRBD2. The V segment lost 8 bases and the J segment 2 bases; nucleotides outside the gene matches: 11. CDR3 length: 16 amino acids. The germline gives CDR1 SGHDN, CDR2 FVKESK. The CDR3 region is CASSGRLAGFAYEQYF. Written as DNA, the CDR3 is TGTGCCAGCTCCGGGCGACTAGCGGGATTCGCCTACGAGCAGTACTTC.

In DNA, the CDR3 is TGTGCCAGCAGCTTGGCCTTGGCAGGGCGCACTGAAGCTTTCTTT. As protein: CASSLALAGRTEAFF. The J gene is TRBJ1-1, the V gene TRBV5-4, with D perhaps matching TRBD1 (5 bases). The V end was cut by 0 bases, the J end by 4 bases, with 13 bases between. CDR3 size: 15 residues. Germline V gene lookup returns CDR1 SGHNT and CDR2 YYREEE (reference sequence).

The rearrangement uses TRBV19 and TRBJ1-4; D is possibly TRBD1 (6 bases). This CDR3 is built from 14 residues. CDR1 and CDR2 from the germline V gene are LNHDA and SQIVND (reference sequence). The V and J ends lost 6 bases and 5 bases respectively, with 13 bases between them. CDR3 sequence reads: CASRPRGWNEKLFF. In DNA form, the CDR3 reads TGTGCCAGTAGGCCTAGGGGGTGGAATGAAAAACTGTTTTTT.

The genes are TRBV13 and TRBJ1-2; 10 bases are a match to TRBD1. Germline CDR1 is PRHDT and CDR2 is FYEKMQ (reference sequence). The CDR3 covers 15 residues. V lost 2 bases to trimming and J lost 4 bases; unmatched junction nucleotides: 4. The CDR3 DNA reads as TGTGCCAGCAGCTTAATGGACAGGGGGACCTATGGCTACACCTTC. It translates to CASSLMDRGTYGYTF.